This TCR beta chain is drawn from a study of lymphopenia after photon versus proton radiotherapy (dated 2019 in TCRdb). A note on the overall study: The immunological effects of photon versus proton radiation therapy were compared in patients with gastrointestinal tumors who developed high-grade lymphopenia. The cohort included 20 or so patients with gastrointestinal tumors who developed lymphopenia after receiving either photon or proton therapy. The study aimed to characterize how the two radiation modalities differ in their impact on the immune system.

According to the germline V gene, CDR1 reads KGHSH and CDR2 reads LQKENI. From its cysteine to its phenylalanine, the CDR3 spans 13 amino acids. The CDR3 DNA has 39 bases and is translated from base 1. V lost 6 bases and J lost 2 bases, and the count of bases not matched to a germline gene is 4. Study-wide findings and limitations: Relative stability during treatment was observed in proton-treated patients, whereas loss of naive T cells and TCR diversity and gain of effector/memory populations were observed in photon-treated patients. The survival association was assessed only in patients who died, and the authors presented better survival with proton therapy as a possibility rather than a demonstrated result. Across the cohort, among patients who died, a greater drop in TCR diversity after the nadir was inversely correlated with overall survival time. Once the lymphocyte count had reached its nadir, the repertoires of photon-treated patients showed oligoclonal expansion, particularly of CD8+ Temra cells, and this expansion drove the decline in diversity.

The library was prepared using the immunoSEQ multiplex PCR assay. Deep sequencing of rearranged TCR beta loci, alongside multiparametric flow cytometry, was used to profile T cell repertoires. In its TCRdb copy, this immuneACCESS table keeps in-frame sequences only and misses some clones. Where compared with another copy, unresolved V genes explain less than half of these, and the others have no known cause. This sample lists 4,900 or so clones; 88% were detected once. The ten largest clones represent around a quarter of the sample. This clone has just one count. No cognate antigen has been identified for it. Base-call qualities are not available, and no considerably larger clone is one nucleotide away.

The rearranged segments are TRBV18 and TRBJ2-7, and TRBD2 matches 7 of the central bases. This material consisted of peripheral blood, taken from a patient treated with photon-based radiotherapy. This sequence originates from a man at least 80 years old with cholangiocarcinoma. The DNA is TGTGCCAGCTCGGTGGGGGGGACCTACGAGCAGTACTTC. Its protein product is CASSVGGTYEQYF.